This T cell receptor beta chain was obtained from a study of CD8+ T cells in alopecia areata. Study details: Treated patients were scored for severity by percent of scalp affected.

RNA was isolated and reverse transcribed to cDNA, the sequencing template. Sequenced by immunoSEQ multiplex PCR; TCRdb stores in-frame clones only, minus some. Of fewer than 110,000 clones in the sample, just under 60% are singletons; the top ten hold about a sixth. Germline V CDR1 and CDR2: SGHVS, FQNEAQ. Trimming removed 2 bases from V and 5 bases from J, with 13 bases in between. This CDR3 has 15 residues. Points on this clone: Its cognate antigen is unknown.

Study-level findings and limits: Tofacitinib yielded significantly lower scalp clonality and fewer expanded CD8+ clones among the top 100.

Treatment described: oral pan-JAK inhibitor, 5-10 mg twice daily. The TCR was taken from a human donor with alopecia areata. Sequencing was performed on CD8+ T cells sorted from blood, taken at week 56, from a patient treated with tofacitinib. The V and J genes are TRBV7-8 and TRBJ2-1, with a tentative D call TRBD2 (6 bases). The CDR3 bases are TGTGCCAGCAGCTTATTCTGGTCTAGCGACAATGAGCAGTTCTTC. Amino acid sequence: CASSLFWSSDNEQFF. Complete variable domain (other parts from reference TRBV7-8 and TRBJ2-1): GAGVSQSPRYKVAKRGQDVALRCDPISGHVSLFWYQQALGQGPEFLTYFQNEAQLDKSGLPSDRFFAERPEGSVSTLKIQRTQQEDSAVYLCASSLFWSSDNEQFFGPGTRLTVL.